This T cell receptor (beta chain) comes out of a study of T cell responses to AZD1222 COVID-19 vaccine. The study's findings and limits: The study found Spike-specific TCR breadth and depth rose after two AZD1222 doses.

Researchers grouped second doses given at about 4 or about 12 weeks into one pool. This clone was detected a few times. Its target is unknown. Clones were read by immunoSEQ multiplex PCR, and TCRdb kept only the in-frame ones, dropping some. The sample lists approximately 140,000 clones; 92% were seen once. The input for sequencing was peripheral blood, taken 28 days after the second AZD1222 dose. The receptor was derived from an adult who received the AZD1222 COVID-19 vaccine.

The CDR3 nucleotides are TGTGCCAGCAGCCAATATCAGTCAGGGAGGAGGACTGAAGCTTTCTTT. Amino acids: CASSQYQSGRRTEAFF. The chain uses TRBV4-2 and TRBJ1-1; tentative D call: TRBD1 (5 bases). Between the trimmed V and J ends, which lost 2 bases and 5 bases, there was a span of 18 bases. CDR1 is LGHNA, CDR2 YNFKEQ, per germline. The CDR3 is 16 amino acids.